These 29 T cell receptor beta chains originate from one sample sequenced in a study of cytomegalovirus exposure and HLA in healthy donors. PCR amplification relied on 60 Vbeta primers (plus 13 Jbeta primers). Clones were read by immunoSEQ multiplex PCR, and TCRdb kept only the in-frame ones, dropping some. The sample includes under 80,000 clones, roughly 80% of them seen just once. The specimen sequenced was PBMCs. Receptors were obtained from a woman in her forties in good health and CMV-seronegative.

Only a few counts were recorded for this clone. The rearrangement uses TRBV7-9 and TRBJ1-2; D gene ambiguous. Trimming shortened V by 3 bases and J by 1 base, and 6 bases separated the two germline ends. CDR3 length: 13 amino acids. Germline CDR1 is SEHNR and CDR2 is FQNEAQ (reference sequence). The CDR3 region has the DNA TGTGCCAGCAGCTTTTATAGTAACTATGGCTACACCTTC. Amino acid sequence: CASSFYSNYGYTF. Combining the CDR3 with reference TRBV7-9 and TRBJ1-2 gives the whole variable domain DTGVSQNPRHKITKRGQNVTFRCDPISEHNRLYWYRQTLGQGPEFLTYFQNEAQLEKSRLLSDRFSAERPKGSFSTLEIQRTEQGDSAMYLCASSFYSNYGYTFGSGTRLTVV.

The chain carries TRBV7-2 and TRBJ2-5; tentatively, D is TRBD2 (5 bases). The J call is doubtful: the DNA matches TRBJ2-7 better. Per germline, CDR1 SGHTA and CDR2 FQGNSA. CDR3 length equals 15 residues. CDR3 nucleotide sequence: TGTGCCAGCAGCTTAGCTACGAGCGGACCCTACGAGCAGTACTTC. It is translated as CASSLATSGPYEQYF.

The V call is TRBV29-1, the J call TRBJ1-2; tentatively, D is TRBD1 (6 bases). The CDR3 length is 15 residues. Trimming pared 3 bases from V and 4 bases from J, leaving 18 bases between. Germline V gene sequence: CDR1 SQVTM, CDR2 ANQGSEA. CDR3 loop: CSVDGGQGPFYGYTF. CDR3 DNA: TGCAGCGTTGATGGGGGCCAGGGGCCTTTCTATGGCTACACCTTC.

V is TRBV7-3 and J is TRBJ2-2; TRBD1 aligns across 7 bases. Per germline, CDR1 SGHTA and CDR2 FQGTGA. The trim removed 5 bases at V and 1 base at J, leaving 7 bases unmatched. This CDR3 is built from 16 residues. The DNA of the CDR3 is TGTGCCAGCAGCCCTAGGGGGCTAGTGAACACCGGGGAGCTGTTTTTT. Protein: CASSPRGLVNTGELFF.

The rearrangement uses TRBV4-1 and TRBJ2-7; tentative D call: TRBD1 (8 bases). The CDR3 is 15 residues long. V lost 7 bases to trimming and J lost 0 bases, with 16 bases between them. Germline V gene data show CDR1 as MGHRA and CDR2 as YSYEKL. The CDR3 sequence is CASTGGTGLSYEQYF. The CDR3 nucleotides are TGCGCCAGCACCGGGGGGACAGGCCTCTCCTACGAGCAGTACTTC.

Here the CDR3 DNA reads TGTGCCACGGGGGGGCAGGGTATCCAAGAGACCCAGTACTTC. As protein: CATGGQGIQETQYF. The V and J genes are TRBV6-6 and TRBJ2-5, with 8 bases identical to TRBD2. CDR3 size: 14 residues. Germline V gene sequence: CDR1 MNHNY, CDR2 SVGAGI (reference sequence). After removal of 10 bases from V and 1 base from J, the junction contained 8 bases not matched to a gene.

The chain has TRBV19 and TRBJ1-2; 7 nucleotides line up with TRBD1. CDR3 length: 15 residues. Germline V gene lookup returns CDR1 LNHDA and CDR2 SQIVND (reference sequence). The junction had 10 bases not matched to a gene; V was cut back by 5 bases and J by 4 bases. The CDR3 spells CASSEQGEAGYGYTF. CDR3 bases: TGTGCCAGTAGTGAGCAGGGGGAGGCGGGCTATGGCTACACCTTC.

This CDR3 is CASSPFSPGYNEQFF. DNA for the CDR3: TGTGCCAGCAGCCCCTTCAGTCCGGGGTACAATGAGCAGTTCTTC. The chain is built from TRBV9 and TRBJ2-1; TRBD2 is a possible D gene (5 bases). Trimming left V 4 bases short and J 4 bases short, with 15 bases between. This CDR3 has 15 amino acids. In germline, CDR1 is SGDLS, CDR2 YYNGEE.

The chain joins TRBV5-1 to TRBJ2-1, with 8 bases identical to TRBD2. The CDR3 runs 13 residues. The junction had 5 bases not matched to a gene; V was cut back by 3 bases and J by 9 bases. Germline V gene lookup returns CDR1 SGHRS and CDR2 YFSETQ. The CDR3 DNA reads TGCGCCAGCAGCTACGCGGGGGGTGGTGAGCAGTTCTTC. This translates into CASSYAGGGEQFF.

CDR3 sequence reads: CASSPTGGVGNEQFF. In nucleotides, the CDR3 is TGTGCCAGCAGTCCTACAGGGGGCGTAGGCAATGAGCAGTTCTTC. The rearrangement links TRBV27 to TRBJ2-1, with 9 nucleotides matching TRBD1. CDR1 and CDR2 from the germline V gene are MNHEY and SMNVEV (reference sequence). This CDR3 is built from 15 residues. With 5 bases clipped from V and 6 bases from J, the junction kept 8 bases outside the gene matches.

J is TRBJ2-1 and V is TRBV6-4, with TRBD1 matching 12 bases. The ends lost 0 bases at V and 7 bases at J; junction bases unmatched: 4. The CDR3 has 16 residues. The germline CDR1 and CDR2 sequences are MRHNA and SNTAGT. DNA for the CDR3: TGTGCCAGCAGTGACTCGTGGGACAGGGGGCGGAATGAGCAGTTCTTC. It codes for CASSDSWDRGRNEQFF.

V gene TRBV2 combines with J gene TRBJ1-4, with a tentative D call TRBD1 (6 bases). CDR1 is SNHLY and CDR2 is FYNNEI in the germline V gene. The V gene lost 7 bases and the J gene lost 8 bases, with 26 bases spanning the gap. This CDR3 contains 17 residues. CDR3 bases: TGTGCCAGCAAGCCCTATGTTGGACAGCCGAATTGGGAAAAACTGTTTTTT. Encoded protein: CASKPYVGQPNWEKLFF.

This chain links TRBV5-6 with TRBJ2-3, with unresolved D. CDR1 is SGHDT, CDR2 YYEEEE, per germline. V was pared by 5 bases and J by 0 bases, with 19 bases between. This CDR3 comprises 17 residues. CDR3 protein: CASSPQNLFSSTDTQYF. The CDR3 bases are TGTGCCAGCAGTCCGCAAAACTTGTTCTCTAGCACAGATACGCAGTATTTT.

This clone was counted between two and nine times. J is TRBJ2-3 and V is TRBV4-1; D gene ambiguous. This CDR3 region has 16 residues. Germline-derived CDR1 and CDR2 are MGHRA and YSYEKL. Deletions cut 0 bases from V and 0 bases from J, with 10 bases between. CDR3 protein: CASSQDGGTSTDTQYF. CDR3 sequence (DNA): TGCGCCAGCAGCCAAGATGGCGGAACTAGCACAGATACGCAGTATTTT.

The chain carries TRBV5-6 and TRBJ2-1; a possible D gene is TRBD1 (7 bases). This CDR3 comprises 15 residues. V was clipped by 2 bases and J by 5 bases, with 14 bases between them. The germline CDR1 and CDR2 sequences are SGHDT and YYEEEE. CDR3 coding DNA: TGTGCCAGCAGCTTAGGAGGGGACAGAGACAATGAGCAGTTCTTC. This codes for CASSLGGDRDNEQFF.

The J gene is TRBJ2-5, the V gene TRBV4-3; 11 positions agree with TRBD1. Germline V CDR1 and CDR2: LGHNA, YSLEER. The V segment lost 2 bases and the J segment 11 bases; nucleotides outside the gene matches: 16. This CDR3 spans 17 amino acids. The CDR3 coding sequence is TGCGCCAGCAGCCAATATGGGTTGGGACAGGGGGTTGTTGAGCAGTACTTC. This gives the protein CASSQYGLGQGVVEQYF.

V usage is TRBV25-1 and J usage is TRBJ1-1, with D tentatively TRBD1 (6 bases). Germline V gene data show CDR1 as MGHDK and CDR2 as SYGVNS. This CDR3 has 17 residues. V gave up 4 bases and J gave up 0 bases, with 18 bases separating them. Written as DNA, the CDR3 is TGTGCCAGCAGTGGGGGGACACAGGGATATATGAACACTGAAGCTTTCTTT. Translating it yields CASSGGTQGYMNTEAFF.

The genes are TRBV27 and TRBJ2-7; 12 nucleotides agree with TRBD1. Germline CDR1 and CDR2: MNHEY and SMNVEV (reference sequence). The V and J ends lost 4 bases and 2 bases, in that order; junction bases with no gene match: 6. This CDR3 is 16 amino acids long. The CDR3 spells CASSSGQGAVTYEQYF. The DNA for the CDR3 is TGTGCCAGCAGTTCGGGACAGGGGGCGGTAACCTACGAGCAGTACTTC.

This clone was detected only once. CDR3 region: CASSFFSGANVLTF. The DNA of the CDR3 is TGTGCCAGCAGCTTCTTCTCTGGGGCCAACGTCCTGACTTTC. The chain has TRBV7-9 and TRBJ2-6; no definite D call. CDR3 length: 14 residues. Trimming cost V 3 bases and J 0 bases, with 3 bases left between them. Germline V lookup: CDR1 SEHNR, CDR2 FQNEAQ (reference sequence).

This clone was detected only a few times. This chain uses TRBV6-4 with TRBJ2-3; 10 positions match TRBD2. Unmatched junction bases numbered 2, after V lost 3 bases and J lost 5 bases. This CDR3 spans 14 amino acids. Per the germline V gene, CDR1 is MRHNA and CDR2 is SNTAGT. CDR3 bases: TGTGCCAGCAGTGAAGCGGGAGGGGGAGATACGCAGTATTTT. It is translated as CASSEAGGGDTQYF.

The rearrangement links TRBV6-5 to TRBJ2-7, with 7 bases that match TRBD1. CDR3 length: 15 residues. V trimming: 4 bases; J trimming: 2 bases; junction bases outside the gene matches: 8. Germline CDR1 MNHEY, CDR2 SVGAGI. CDR3 in amino acids: CASSFRQGQPYEQYF. CDR3 nucleotides: TGTGCCAGCAGTTTTCGACAGGGTCAGCCCTACGAGCAGTACTTC.

The chain couples TRBV9 to TRBJ2-5, with D tentatively TRBD1 (7 bases). Germline CDR1 SGDLS, CDR2 YYNGEE. V lost 2 bases and J lost 5, with 16 bases in between. The CDR3 is 15 residues long. CDR3 loop: CASSVLSPGGETQYF. The DNA of the CDR3 is TGTGCCAGCAGCGTTCTAAGTCCAGGGGGGGAGACCCAGTACTTC.

V gene TRBV6-6 combines with J gene TRBJ2-1; no reliable D call. This CDR3 comprises 15 residues. V was clipped by 0 bases and J by 7 bases, with 13 bases between them. Germline V gene data show CDR1 as MNHNY and CDR2 as SVGAGI (reference sequence). The CDR3 is CASSYSIARENEQFF. The CDR3 coding sequence is TGTGCCAGCAGTTACTCGATCGCGCGCGAAAATGAGCAGTTCTTC.

Only a few counts were recorded for this clone. This chain uses TRBV28 with TRBJ2-7, with 7 bases aligning to TRBD1. Germline V gives CDR1 MDHEN, CDR2 SYDVKM. The CDR3 is made up of 13 amino acids. J lost 2 bases, V lost 10 bases, and 8 bases had no gene match. The CDR3 DNA is TGTGCCACCCACAGGGGCGGACCCTACGAGCAGTACTTC. It codes for CATHRGGPYEQYF.

The V and J genes are TRBV27 and TRBJ2-5; a weak D match, TRBD1 (6 bases). TRBJ2-7 explains the end of the DNA better; the J call may be wrong. CDR1 and CDR2 from the germline V gene are MNHEY and SMNVEV (reference sequence). This CDR3 has 14 residues. In DNA form, the CDR3 reads TGTGCCAGCAGTTTGGGGCAGGGGACCTACGAGCAGTACTTC. Its protein is CASSLGQGTYEQYF.

The chain joins TRBV5-4 to TRBJ2-5, with TRBD2 matching over 11 bases. This CDR3 region has 16 residues. Germline CDR1 reads SGHNT; CDR2 reads YYREEE (reference sequence). V dropped 5 bases and J dropped 4; count of bases not matched to a gene: 10. This chain's CDR3 is CASRPGTSGWGETQYF. The CDR3, as DNA: TGTGCCAGCAGGCCCGGGACTAGCGGCTGGGGAGAGACCCAGTACTTC. The full variable domain, its missing parts supplied by reference TRBV5-4 and TRBJ2-5, is ETGVTQSPTHLIKTRGQQVTLRCSSQSGHNTVSWYQQALGQGPQFIFQYYREEENGRGNFPPRFSGLQFPNYSSELNVNALELDDSALYLCASRPGTSGWGETQYFGPGTRLLVL.

J is TRBJ2-6 and V is TRBV15, with TRBD1 matching 11 bases. From germline, CDR1 is LNHNV and CDR2 YYDKDF (reference sequence). Trimming took 1 base from V and 4 from J; bases not matched to a gene: 3. The CDR3 contains 17 residues. The CDR3 is CATSRGDRGSGANVLTF. The CDR3 DNA is TGTGCCACCAGCAGAGGGGACAGGGGGTCCGGGGCCAACGTCCTGACTTTC.

The chain couples TRBV28 to TRBJ1-2; D remains ambiguous. The CDR3 length is 13 residues. Germline V gene sequence: CDR1 MDHEN, CDR2 SYDVKM. V was clipped by 3 bases and J by 7 bases, with 12 bases between them. This CDR3 is CASSLGREVGYTF. In DNA, the CDR3 is TGTGCCAGCAGTTTGGGGAGGGAAGTTGGCTACACCTTC.

The chain recombines TRBV7-3 with TRBJ2-1; 11 bases are a match to TRBD2. V lost 4 bases to trimming and J lost 0 bases; unmatched junction nucleotides: 2. The CDR3 is 16 residues long. Germline CDR1 SGHTA, CDR2 FQGTGA. Written as DNA, the CDR3 is TGTGCCAGCAGCTCGGGACTAGCGGCCTCCTACAATGAGCAGTTCTTC. It is translated as CASSSGLAASYNEQFF.